This T cell receptor (beta chain) came from a study of shared clonotypes between healthy human individuals. The trim removed 1 base at V and 5 bases at J, leaving 6 bases unmatched. The germline V gene has CDR1 LNHNV and CDR2 YYDKDF (reference sequence). This CDR3 contains 16 residues. The data were produced by immunoSEQ multiplex PCR, yet TCRdb's version contains in-frame clones alone and is incomplete. Here the sample spans approximately 440,000 clones, around 77% being singletons. The TCR sequence derives from a woman in her 40s in good health. Some clones in this sample may be carry-over from other donors' samples. This chain joins TRBV15 and TRBJ2-1; 9 bases align to TRBD1. The sequenced sample was PBMCs. The CDR3 protein is CATSRGSGQGNNEQFF. In nucleotides, the CDR3 is TGTGCCACCAGCAGAGGTTCGGGACAGGGAAACAATGAGCAGTTCTTC.